A selection of T cell receptor beta chains follows, all from one sample in a study of T-cell reconstitution after alpha-beta-depleted transplantation in children. TCRdb passed the PCR reads through MiXCR, listing each CDR3 protein once. Among about 200,000 distinct CDR3 sequences listed, approximately 15% were seen once. The sample consisted of PBMCs from the stem cell graft donor, taken from the stem cell graft. These receptors were collected from a human donor who donated a stem cell graft to a child with acute lymphoblastic leukemia. Both conserved end residues are trimmed from each CDR3. The listing skips clone size in some rows; elsewhere it reads once, few, many or a size class.

CDR3: SASNPSGGSYEQY; length: 13; size: .; J: TRBJ2-7; V: TRBV20-1
CDR3: ASSYGTGELF; length: 10; size: many; J: TRBJ2-2; V: TRBV6-5
CDR3: ASSSTGQSGETQY; length: 13; size: many; J: TRBJ2-5; V: TRBV7-2
CDR3: AGRTSGGLEQY; length: 11; size: few; J: TRBJ2-7; V: TRBV2
CDR3: SAPLEDERAYNEQF; length: 14; size: many; J: TRBJ2-1; V: TRBV29-1
CDR3: ASSLQTGPEETQY; length: 13; size: once; J: TRBJ2-5; V: TRBV7-9
CDR3: ASSLPGGSNEQF; length: 12; size: few; J: TRBJ2-1; V: TRBV7-2
CDR3: ASRRQNSPLH; length: 10; size: many; J: TRBJ1-6; V: TRBV12-3/TRBV12-4
CDR3: ASRASHGELF; length: 10; size: .; J: TRBJ2-2; V: TRBV19
CDR3: SAERGTQETQY; length: 11; size: many; J: TRBJ2-5; V: TRBV29-1
CDR3: SVVSLPTGELF; length: 11; size: many; J: TRBJ2-2; V: TRBV29-1
CDR3: SARISGRPVYEQY; length: 13; size: few; J: TRBJ2-7; V: TRBV20-1
CDR3: ATSGRLDISETQY; length: 13; size: .; J: TRBJ2-5; V: TRBV15
CDR3: ASSKDSSTDTQY; length: 12; size: many; J: TRBJ2-3; V: TRBV19
CDR3: ASSLAAETGAPTEAF; length: 15; size: many; J: TRBJ1-1; V: TRBV5-1
CDR3: ASSLTSGTSGGYYEQY; length: 16; size: many; J: TRBJ2-7; V: TRBV7-2
CDR3: AWRTGGDQY; length: 9; size: many; J: TRBJ2-5; V: TRBV30
CDR3: SATLAGDYNEQF; length: 12; size: many; J: TRBJ2-1; V: TRBV20-1
CDR3: ASSQGGQPHSYGYT; length: 14; size: many; J: TRBJ1-2; V: TRBV4-1
CDR3: ASSSTGANPEAF; length: 12; size: many; J: TRBJ1-1; V: TRBV7-9
CDR3: SVTSGSAGTDTGELF; length: 15; size: .; J: TRBJ2-2; V: TRBV29-1
CDR3: ASSLAGVTEAF; length: 11; size: many; J: TRBJ1-1; V: TRBV7-6
CDR3: ASSFGGSTDTQY; length: 12; size: many; J: TRBJ2-3; V: TRBV6-5
CDR3: SVEGQGEAYEQY; length: 12; size: many; J: TRBJ2-7; V: TRBV29-1
CDR3: SARDPPSPTYEQY; length: 13; size: once; J: TRBJ2-7; V: TRBV20-1
CDR3: SVAGTEVSGYT; length: 11; size: many; J: TRBJ1-2; V: TRBV29-1
CDR3: SAQQGAYGEKLF; length: 12; size: many; J: TRBJ1-4; V: TRBV20-1
CDR3: ASSLTSLIVETQY; length: 13; size: .; J: TRBJ2-5; V: TRBV5-1
CDR3: SAAGILAGITYNEQF; length: 15; size: .; J: TRBJ2-1; V: TRBV20-1
CDR3: ASSLTPPGTDTQY; length: 13; size: few; J: TRBJ2-3; V: TRBV12-3/TRBV12-4
CDR3: ASSEVGGEKLF; length: 11; size: few; J: TRBJ1-4; V: TRBV6-1
CDR3: ASSLEGAGAQY; length: 11; size: few; J: TRBJ2-5; V: TRBV7-6
CDR3: ASRGGGKVTGELF; length: 13; size: many; J: TRBJ2-2; V: TRBV6-2/TRBV6-3
CDR3: ASSLLTSGSRVTGELF; length: 16; size: many; J: TRBJ2-2; V: TRBV5-6
CDR3: SATSGLAASTQY; length: 12; size: many; J: TRBJ2-5; V: TRBV20-1
CDR3: ASSLFLEDTQY; length: 11; size: many; J: TRBJ2-3; V: TRBV7-9
CDR3: ASSPARTDTQY; length: 11; size: many; J: TRBJ2-3; V: TRBV5-1
CDR3: SASGEGPNEQF; length: 11; size: many; J: TRBJ2-1; V: TRBV20-1
CDR3: ATSDFKAVSSYNEQF; length: 15; size: many; J: TRBJ2-1; V: TRBV24-1